This T cell receptor beta chain was observed in a study of human T cells and chemical hapten exposure. As for the study in general: TCR yields differed between samples (mainly from small differences in pooled library volume).

TCRdb ran MiXCR on the RACE reads and lists one entry per CDR3 protein. The sample lists around 300,000 distinct CDR3 sequences, about 7% occurring once. Time point described: patch test 1, 2 weeks after DPC sensitization. Treatment reported: therapeutic diphenylcyclopropenone sensitization with weekly scalp DPC. Sample donors consisted of patients with alopecia, aged 18 to 70 years, who were suitable for DPC. Germline CDR1 DFQATT, CDR2 SNEGSKA (reference sequence). The CDR3 sequence is 11 residues long. Deletions cut 6 bases from V and 3 bases from J, with 9 bases between. The sample holds many counts of this clonotype.

The TCR originated in a woman aged 18-30 years with alopecia areata. Some clones in this sample may be carry-over from other donors' samples. The sample was whole blood, taken in connection with sensitization to the hapten diphenylcyclopropenone (DPC). This chain connects TRBV20-1 to TRBJ2-7; the D is unclear. The CDR3 region is CSAAKDYEQYF. The CDR3 DNA sequence: TGCAGTGCGGCAAAAGACTACGAGCAGTACTTC.